This TCR beta chain was captured by sequencing in a study of T cell responses to AZD1222 COVID-19 vaccine. Using immunoSEQ multiplex PCR, the repertoire was profiled, and TCRdb retains in-frame clones only, with some absent. The data hold approximately 150,000 clones, with 88% observed a single time. The V segment lost 5 bases and the J segment 9 bases; nucleotides outside the gene matches: 16. Germline V gene data show CDR1 as SQVTM and CDR2 as ANQGSEA. The CDR3 consists of 16 residues. The chain combines TRBV29-1 with TRBJ2-4; the match to TRBD1 covers 10 bases. The clonotype originates from an adult who received the MenACWY meningococcal vaccine as a control. The sequences come from peripheral blood, collected 28 days after the second dose of the MenACWY control vaccine. The CDR3 nucleotides are TGCAGCGTTTTCCCCCGGGACAGGGGCACCCAGGGCATTCAGTACTTC. It specifies CSVFPRDRGTQGIQYF.